This paragraph reports one T cell receptor beta chain. The source of the sample is a study of PD-1 blockade in classical Hodgkin lymphoma. Brentuximab vedotin exposure varied, and every patient relapsed after autologous stem cell transplantation. Only in-frame clones appear in the TCRdb table, and some are missing; sequencing was by immunoSEQ multiplex PCR. Of around 150,000 clones listed, about four fifths were seen once; the top ten hold approximately 9.6%. With V trimmed by 3 bases and J by 5 bases, 8 bases remained unmatched. Germline loops: CDR1 KGHSH, CDR2 LQKENI. The CDR3 is made up of 15 amino acids.

This receptor was obtained from a human donor with classical Hodgkin lymphoma. The J gene is TRBJ1-2, the V gene TRBV18; 8 bases align to TRBD1. Material: peripheral blood mononuclear cells (PBMCs), obtained before the second cycle of nivolumab. CDR3 amino acids: CASSPGQVSPYGYTF. CDR3 bases: TGTGCCAGCTCACCGGGACAGGTCTCTCCTTATGGCTACACCTTC.